This TCR beta chain was documented in a study of early T cells in non-severe SARS-CoV-2 infection. Study-wide context: Whole-blood bulk RNA, unsorted, was sequenced, and chains were unpaired.

Overall study results and limits: Clonotype matching in VDJdb favored anti-spike CD8 responses and did not capture private and CD4 specificities.

cDNA molecules, individually, were tagged with unique molecular identifiers. MiXCR, run by TCRdb on the 5' RACE reads, gives a single entry per CDR3 protein. The data contain tens of thousands of distinct CDR3 sequences, roughly 12% of them singletons. V lost 5 bases to trimming and J lost 6 bases, with 11 bases between them. The CDR3 contains 12 residues. Germline CDR1 is MDHEN and CDR2 is SYDVKM. Comments on this clonotype: What it recognizes is unknown.

This sequence joins TRBV28 and TRBJ2-7, with D perhaps TRBD1 (6 bases). This specimen was whole blood, taken at baseline. The origin of this receptor is an adult who was a healthcare worker with PCR-confirmed SARS-CoV-2 infection or an uninfected control (not recorded which). The CDR3 spells CASSDPGVEQYF. DNA of the CDR3: TGTGCCAGCAGTGACCCAGGGGTCGAGCAGTACTTC.